Below, one TCR beta chain is given with its context. Antigen: not known. The entry originates in a study of T cells expressing NK-cell markers. Germline V gene lookup returns CDR1 GTSNPN and CDR2 SVGIG (reference sequence). This CDR3 comprises 13 residues. Reprocessing the 5' RACE reads, TCRdb reports a single entry for every CDR3 protein and omits DNA. The sample table sets out over 200,000 distinct CDR3 sequences. Findings and limits, study-wide: In a group of several donors, dominant NKG2C+ clonotypes represented 1.0-7.0% of CD8+ T cells.

The sample comprised blood T cells: a sorted CD56 or NKG2C T cell subset, CD4+ or CD8+ T cells, or bulk PBMC T cells (not recorded which). The clonotype comes from a man younger than 30 in good health. The chain joins TRBV30 to TRBJ2-1. The CDR3 region is CAWTPSIYNEQFF.